This TCR beta chain was identified in a study of T cell repertoires in cytomegalovirus infection. Turning to the study itself: Public TCR beta signature analysis indicated the presence of both CMV infection and matching HLA type. General study findings and limits: The study identified carriers of CMV plus the relevant HLA from cumulative public TCR beta family frequency.

TCRdb analysed the reads with MiXCR anew, one entry per CDR3 protein. The table includes 650,000 to 900,000 distinct CDR3 sequences, 25% to 30% detected once. In this sample, this clonotype turned up a few times. Antigen: not known. Germline V gene sequence: CDR1 SGHTA, CDR2 FQGNSA. V trimming: 5 bases; J trimming: 1 base; junction bases outside the gene matches: 5. The CDR3 length is 15 residues. This chain links TRBV7-2 with TRBJ1-1; TRBD1 matches at 9 bases. This TCR was sampled from a human donor in good health (CMV status not recorded). Some clones in this sample may be carry-over from other donors' samples. The sequences come from cultured CD8+ T cells from PBMCs, collected from culture after CMV antigen stimulation. Written as DNA, the CDR3 is TGTGCCAGCAGCCTCAAACAGGGGGCGAACACTGAAGCTTTCTTT. Amino acid sequence: CASSLKQGANTEAFF.